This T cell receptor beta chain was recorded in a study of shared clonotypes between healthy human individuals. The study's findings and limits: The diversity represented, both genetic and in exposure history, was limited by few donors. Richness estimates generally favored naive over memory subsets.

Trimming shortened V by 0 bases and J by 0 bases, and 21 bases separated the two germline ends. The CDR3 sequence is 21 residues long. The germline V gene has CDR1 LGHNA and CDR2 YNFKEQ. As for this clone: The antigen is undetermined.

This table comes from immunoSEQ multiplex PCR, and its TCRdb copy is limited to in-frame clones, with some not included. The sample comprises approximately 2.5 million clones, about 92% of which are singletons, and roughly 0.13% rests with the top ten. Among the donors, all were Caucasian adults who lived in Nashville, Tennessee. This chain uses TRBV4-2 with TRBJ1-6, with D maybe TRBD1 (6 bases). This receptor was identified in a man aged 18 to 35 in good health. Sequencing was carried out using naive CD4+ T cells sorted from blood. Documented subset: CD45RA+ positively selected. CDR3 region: CASSQEGRGTPSSSYNSPLHF. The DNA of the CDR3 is TGTGCCAGCAGCCAAGAGGGGAGGGGGACACCCAGCAGCTCCTATAATTCACCCCTCCACTTT.